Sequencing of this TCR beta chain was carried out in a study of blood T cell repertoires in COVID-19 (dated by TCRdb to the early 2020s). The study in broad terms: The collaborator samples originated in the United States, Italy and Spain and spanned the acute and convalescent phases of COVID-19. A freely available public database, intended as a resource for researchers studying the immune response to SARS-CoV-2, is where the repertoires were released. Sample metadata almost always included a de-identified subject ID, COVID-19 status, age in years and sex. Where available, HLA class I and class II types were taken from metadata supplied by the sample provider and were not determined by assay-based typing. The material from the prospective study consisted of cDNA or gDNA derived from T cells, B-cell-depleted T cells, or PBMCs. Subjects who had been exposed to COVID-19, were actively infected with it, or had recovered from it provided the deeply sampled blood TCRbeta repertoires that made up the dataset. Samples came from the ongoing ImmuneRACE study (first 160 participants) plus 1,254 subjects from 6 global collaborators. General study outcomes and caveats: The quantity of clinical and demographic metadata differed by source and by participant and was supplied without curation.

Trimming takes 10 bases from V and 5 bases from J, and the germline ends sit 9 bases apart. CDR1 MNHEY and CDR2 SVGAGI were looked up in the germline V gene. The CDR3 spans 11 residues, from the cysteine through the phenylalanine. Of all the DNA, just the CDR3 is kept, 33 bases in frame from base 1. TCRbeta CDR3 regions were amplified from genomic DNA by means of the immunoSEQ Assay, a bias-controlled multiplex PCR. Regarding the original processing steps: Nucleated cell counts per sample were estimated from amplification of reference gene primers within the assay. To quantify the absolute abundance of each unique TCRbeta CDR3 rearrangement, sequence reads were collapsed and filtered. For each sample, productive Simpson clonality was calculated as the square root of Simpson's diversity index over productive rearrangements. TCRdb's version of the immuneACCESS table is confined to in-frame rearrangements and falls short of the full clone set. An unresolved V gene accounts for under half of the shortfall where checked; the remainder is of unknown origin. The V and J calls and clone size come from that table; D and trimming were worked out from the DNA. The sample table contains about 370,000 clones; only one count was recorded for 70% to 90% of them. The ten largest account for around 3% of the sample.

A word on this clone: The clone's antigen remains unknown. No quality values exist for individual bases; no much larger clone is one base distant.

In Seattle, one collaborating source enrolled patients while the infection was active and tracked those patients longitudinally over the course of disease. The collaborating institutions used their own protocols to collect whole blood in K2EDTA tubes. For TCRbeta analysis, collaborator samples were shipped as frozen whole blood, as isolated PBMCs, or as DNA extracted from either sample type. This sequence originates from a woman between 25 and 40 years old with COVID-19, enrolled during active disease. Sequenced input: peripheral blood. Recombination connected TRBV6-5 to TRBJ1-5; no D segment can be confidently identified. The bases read TGTGCCACCGTAGACTATCAGCCCCAGCATTTT. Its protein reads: CATVDYQPQHF.